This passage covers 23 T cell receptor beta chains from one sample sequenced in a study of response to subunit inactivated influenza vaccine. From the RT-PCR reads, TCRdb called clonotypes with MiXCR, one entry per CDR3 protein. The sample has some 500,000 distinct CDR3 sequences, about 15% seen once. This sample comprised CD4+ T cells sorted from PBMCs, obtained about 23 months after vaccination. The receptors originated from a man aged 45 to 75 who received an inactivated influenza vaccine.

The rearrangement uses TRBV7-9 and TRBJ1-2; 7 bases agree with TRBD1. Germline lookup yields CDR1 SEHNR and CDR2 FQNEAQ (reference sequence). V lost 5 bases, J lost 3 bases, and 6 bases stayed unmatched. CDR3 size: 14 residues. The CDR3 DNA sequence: TGTGCCAGCAGCGCCGACAGGGTTGACTATGGCTACACCTTC. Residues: CASSADRVDYGYTF.

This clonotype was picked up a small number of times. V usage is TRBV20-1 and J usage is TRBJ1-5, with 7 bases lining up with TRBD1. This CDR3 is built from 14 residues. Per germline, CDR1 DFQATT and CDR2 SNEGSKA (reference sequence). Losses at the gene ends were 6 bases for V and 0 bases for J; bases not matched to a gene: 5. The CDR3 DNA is TGCAGTGCGCCAGGACAGGCTAGCAATCAGCCCCAGCATTTT. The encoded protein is CSAPGQASNQPQHF.

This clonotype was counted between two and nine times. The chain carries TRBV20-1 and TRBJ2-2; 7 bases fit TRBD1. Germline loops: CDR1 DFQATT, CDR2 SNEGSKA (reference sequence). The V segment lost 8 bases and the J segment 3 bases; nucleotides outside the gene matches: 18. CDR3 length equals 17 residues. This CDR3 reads CSIQGSARWGHTGELFF. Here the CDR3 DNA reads TGCAGTATACAGGGGTCCGCTCGTTGGGGACACACCGGGGAGCTGTTTTTT.

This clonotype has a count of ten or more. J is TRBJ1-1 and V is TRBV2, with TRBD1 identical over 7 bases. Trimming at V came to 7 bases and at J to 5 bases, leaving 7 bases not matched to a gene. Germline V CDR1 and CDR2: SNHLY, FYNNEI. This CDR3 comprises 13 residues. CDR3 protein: CASNGQARTEAFF. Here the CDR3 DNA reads TGTGCCAGCAATGGACAGGCGAGAACTGAAGCTTTCTTT.

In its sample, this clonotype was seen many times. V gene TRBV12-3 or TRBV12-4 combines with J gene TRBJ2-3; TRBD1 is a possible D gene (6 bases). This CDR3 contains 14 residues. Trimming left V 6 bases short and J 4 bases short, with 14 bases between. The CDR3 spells CASSRSQGPDTQYF. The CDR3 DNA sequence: TGTGCCAGCAGCCGATCACAGGGCCCAGATACGCAGTATTTT.

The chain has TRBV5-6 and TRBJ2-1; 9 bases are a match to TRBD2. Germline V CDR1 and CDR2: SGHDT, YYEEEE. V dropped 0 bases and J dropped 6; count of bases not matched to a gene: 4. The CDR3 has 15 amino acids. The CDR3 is CASSLGRGGANEQFF. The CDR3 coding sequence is TGTGCCAGCAGCTTGGGGCGGGGGGGCGCCAATGAGCAGTTCTTC.

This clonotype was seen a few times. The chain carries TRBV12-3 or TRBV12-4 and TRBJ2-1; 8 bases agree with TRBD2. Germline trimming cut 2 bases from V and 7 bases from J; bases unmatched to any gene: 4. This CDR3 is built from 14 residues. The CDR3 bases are TGTGCCAGCAGTTTAAGCGGGAGTTCTAATGAGCAGTTCTTC. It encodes CASSLSGSSNEQFF.

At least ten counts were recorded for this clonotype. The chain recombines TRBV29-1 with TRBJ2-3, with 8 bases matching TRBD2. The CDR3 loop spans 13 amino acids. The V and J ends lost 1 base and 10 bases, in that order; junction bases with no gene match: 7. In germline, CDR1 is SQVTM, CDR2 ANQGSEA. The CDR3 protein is CSVEAGGPGAQYF. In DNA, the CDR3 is TGCAGCGTTGAAGCGGGAGGGCCAGGAGCGCAGTATTTT.

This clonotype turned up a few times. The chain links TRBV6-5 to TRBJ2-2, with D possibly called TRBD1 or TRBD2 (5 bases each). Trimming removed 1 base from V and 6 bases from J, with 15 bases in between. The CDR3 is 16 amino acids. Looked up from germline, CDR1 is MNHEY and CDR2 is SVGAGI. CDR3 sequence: CASSYWTGLGAGELFF. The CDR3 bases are TGTGCCAGCAGTTACTGGACGGGATTAGGGGCCGGGGAGCTGTTTTTT.

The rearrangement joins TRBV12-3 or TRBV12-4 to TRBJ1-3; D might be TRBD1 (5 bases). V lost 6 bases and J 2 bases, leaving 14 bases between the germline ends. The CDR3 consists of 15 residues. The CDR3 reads CASSLRRVAGNTIYF. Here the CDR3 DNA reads TGTGCCAGCAGCCTTCGCAGGGTCGCTGGAAACACCATATATTTT.

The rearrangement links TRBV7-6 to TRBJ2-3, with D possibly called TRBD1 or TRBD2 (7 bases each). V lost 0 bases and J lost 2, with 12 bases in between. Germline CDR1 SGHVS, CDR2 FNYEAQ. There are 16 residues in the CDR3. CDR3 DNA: TGTGCCAGCAGCTTAGCCAGGGGGGGTTCCACAGATACGCAGTATTTT. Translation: CASSLARGGSTDTQYF.

CDR3 nucleotides: TGTGCCAGCACCTCGACAGGGGGGAGTTGGGAGACCCAGTACTTC. Translated: CASTSTGGSWETQYF. This rearrangement joins TRBV5-5 to TRBJ2-5, with 9 positions matching TRBD1. V trimming: 6 bases; J trimming: 5 bases; junction bases outside the gene matches: 11. In germline, CDR1 is SGHKS, CDR2 YYEKEE (reference sequence). CDR3 length: 15 amino acids.

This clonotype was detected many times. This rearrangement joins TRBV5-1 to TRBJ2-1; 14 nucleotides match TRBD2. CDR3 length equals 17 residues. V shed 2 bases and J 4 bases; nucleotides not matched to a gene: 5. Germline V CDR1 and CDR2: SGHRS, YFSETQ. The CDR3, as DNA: TGCGCCAGCAGCTTTATGGGACTAGCGGGGGTGTACAATGAGCAGTTCTTC. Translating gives CASSFMGLAGVYNEQFF. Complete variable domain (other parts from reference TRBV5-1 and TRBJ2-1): KAGVTQTPRYLIKTRGQQVTLSCSPISGHRSVSWYQQTPGQGLQFLFEYFSETQRNKGNFPGRFSGRQFSNSRSEMNVSTLELGDSALYLCASSFMGLAGVYNEQFFGPGTRLTVL.

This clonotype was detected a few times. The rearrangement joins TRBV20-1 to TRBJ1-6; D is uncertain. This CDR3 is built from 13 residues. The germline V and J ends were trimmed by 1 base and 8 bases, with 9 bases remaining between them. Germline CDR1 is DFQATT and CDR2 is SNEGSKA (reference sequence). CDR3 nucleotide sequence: TGCAGTGCTAGAGGGCCAGTACATTCACCCCTCCACTTT. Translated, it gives CSARGPVHSPLHF.

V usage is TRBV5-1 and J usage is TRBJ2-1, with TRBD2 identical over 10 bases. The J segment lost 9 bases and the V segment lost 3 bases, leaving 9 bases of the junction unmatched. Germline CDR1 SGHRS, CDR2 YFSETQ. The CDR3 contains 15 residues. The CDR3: CASSYLAGVNGEQFF. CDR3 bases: TGCGCCAGCAGCTACCTAGCGGGAGTAAATGGTGAGCAGTTCTTC.

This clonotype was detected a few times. The CDR3, as DNA: TGTGCCAGCAGTTGGCAAAGCTCCTACAATGAGCAGTTCTTC. It codes for CASSWQSSYNEQFF. The chain uses TRBV2 and TRBJ2-1; no firm D call. CDR1 SNHLY and CDR2 FYNNEI come from the germline V gene. The CDR3 loop spans 14 amino acids. Deletions cut 5 bases from V and 0 bases from J, with 8 bases between.

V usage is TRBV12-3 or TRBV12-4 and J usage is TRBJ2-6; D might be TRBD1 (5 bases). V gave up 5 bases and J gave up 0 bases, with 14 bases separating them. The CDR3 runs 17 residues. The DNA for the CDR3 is TGTGCCAGCAGTGCGTCTTTACAGGCCTCTGGGGCCAACGTCCTGACTTTC. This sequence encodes CASSASLQASGANVLTF.

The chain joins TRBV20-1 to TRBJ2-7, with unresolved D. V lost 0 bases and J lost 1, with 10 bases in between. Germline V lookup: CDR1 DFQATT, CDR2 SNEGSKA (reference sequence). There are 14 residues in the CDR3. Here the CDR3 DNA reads TGCAGTGCTAGAGATGTGGCAGATTCCTACGAGCAGTACTTC. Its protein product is CSARDVADSYEQYF.

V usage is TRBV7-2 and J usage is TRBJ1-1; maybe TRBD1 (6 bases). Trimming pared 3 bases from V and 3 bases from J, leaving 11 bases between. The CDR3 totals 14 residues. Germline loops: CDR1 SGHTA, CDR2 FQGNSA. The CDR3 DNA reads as TGTGCCAGCAGCTTTTGGGCAGGGGACACTGAAGCTTTCTTT. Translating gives CASSFWAGDTEAFF.

This CDR3 reads CASSTGALQETQYF. The CDR3 DNA follows: TGTGCCAGCAGTACAGGGGCCTTGCAAGAGACCCAGTACTTC. The V gene is TRBV12-3 or TRBV12-4, the J gene TRBJ2-5; 7 bases agree with TRBD1. J was trimmed by 2 bases and V by 5 bases; bases with no gene match: 5. The CDR3 totals 14 residues.

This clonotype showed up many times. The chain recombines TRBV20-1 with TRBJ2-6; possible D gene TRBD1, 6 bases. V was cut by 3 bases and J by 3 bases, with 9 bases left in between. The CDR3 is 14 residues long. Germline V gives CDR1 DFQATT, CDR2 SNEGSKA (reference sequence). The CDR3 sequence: CSASRGIGANVLTF. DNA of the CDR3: TGCAGTGCTAGTAGGGGGATTGGGGCCAACGTCCTGACTTTC.

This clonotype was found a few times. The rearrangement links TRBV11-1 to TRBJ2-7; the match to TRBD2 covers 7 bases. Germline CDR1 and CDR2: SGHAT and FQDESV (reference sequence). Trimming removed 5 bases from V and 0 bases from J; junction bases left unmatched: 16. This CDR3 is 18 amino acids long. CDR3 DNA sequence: TGTGCCAGCAGCCCCAGAGGGCAACTAGCGCTTAGCTCCTACGAGCAGTACTTC. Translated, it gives CASSPRGQLALSSYEQYF.

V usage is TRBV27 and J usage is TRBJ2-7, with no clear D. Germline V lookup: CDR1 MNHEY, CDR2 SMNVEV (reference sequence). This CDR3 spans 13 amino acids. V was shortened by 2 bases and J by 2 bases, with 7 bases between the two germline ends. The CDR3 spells CASSLRDTYEQYF. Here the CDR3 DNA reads TGTGCCAGCAGTTTAAGGGATACCTACGAGCAGTACTTC.